This TCR beta chain is drawn from a study of blood T cell repertoires in COVID-19. Sequencing used immunoSEQ multiplex PCR; TCRdb keeps in-frame clones, though not all of them. The sample shows 300,000 or so clones, 70% to 90% of them seen only once. V gave up 1 base and J gave up 4 bases; unmatched junction bases: 7. The length of the CDR3 is 16 residues. Germline CDR1 is MDHEN and CDR2 is SYDVKM. The specimen was PBMCs or T cells enriched from blood (not recorded which). The V and J genes are TRBV28 and TRBJ2-3; 8 bases align to TRBD2. This TCR was recovered from a woman between 40 and 50 years old with acute COVID-19. DNA of the CDR3: TGTGCCAGCAGTTTATCCCGGACTAGCCGGGCAGATACGCAGTATTTT. Its protein is CASSLSRTSRADTQYF.